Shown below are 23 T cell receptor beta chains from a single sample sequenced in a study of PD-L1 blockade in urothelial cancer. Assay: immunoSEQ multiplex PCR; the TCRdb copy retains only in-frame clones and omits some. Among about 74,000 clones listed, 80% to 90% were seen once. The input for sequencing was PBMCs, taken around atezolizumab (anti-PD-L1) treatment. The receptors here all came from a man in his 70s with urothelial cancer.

CDR3 residues: CASMRDRDRGAGNQPQHF. The CDR3 nucleotides are TGTGCCAGCATGCGAGACCGGGACAGGGGAGCAGGCAATCAGCCCCAGCATTTT. This sequence joins TRBV21-1 and TRBJ1-5; TRBD1 is the table's D call, not checked against the DNA. TRBV21-1 has pseudogene status. This CDR3 comprises 18 residues.

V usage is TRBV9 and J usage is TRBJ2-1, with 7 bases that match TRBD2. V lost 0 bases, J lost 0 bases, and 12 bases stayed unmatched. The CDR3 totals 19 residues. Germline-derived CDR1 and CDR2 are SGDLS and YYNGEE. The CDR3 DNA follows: TGTGCCAGCAGCGTAGCTCTTGAAGCGGGACCCAGCTCCTACAATGAGCAGTTCTTC. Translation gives CASSVALEAGPSSYNEQFF. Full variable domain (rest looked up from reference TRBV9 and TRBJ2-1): DSGVTQTPKHLITATGQRVTLRCSPRSGDLSVYWYQQSLDQGLQFLIQYYNGEERAKGNILERFSAQQFPDLHSELNLSSLELGDSALYFCASSVALEAGPSSYNEQFFGPGTRLTVL.

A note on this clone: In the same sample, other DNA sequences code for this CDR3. CDR3 nucleotides: TGTGCCAGCAGCCCCTTGGCTCCCGGGTCCTCCTACAATGAGCAGTTCTTC. Its protein product is CASSPLAPGSSYNEQFF. This chain joins TRBV28 and TRBJ2-1; D not certain. This CDR3 has 17 amino acids. V was shortened by 6 bases and J by 0 bases, with 18 bases between the two germline ends. CDR1 MDHEN and CDR2 SYDVKM come from the germline V gene.

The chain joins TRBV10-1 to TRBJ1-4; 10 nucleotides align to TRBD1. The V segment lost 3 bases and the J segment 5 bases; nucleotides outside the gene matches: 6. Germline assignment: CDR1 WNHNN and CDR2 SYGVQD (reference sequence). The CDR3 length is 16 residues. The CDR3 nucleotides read TGCGCCAGCAGTGACCCTCGGACAGGGGGGAATGAAAAACTGTTTTTT. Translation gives CASSDPRTGGNEKLFF.

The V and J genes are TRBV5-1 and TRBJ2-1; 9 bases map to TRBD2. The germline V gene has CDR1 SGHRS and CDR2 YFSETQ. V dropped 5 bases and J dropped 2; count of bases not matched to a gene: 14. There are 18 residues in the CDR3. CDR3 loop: CASRGEGIAGATYNEQFF. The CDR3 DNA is TGCGCCAGCAGGGGGGAGGGGATAGCGGGAGCCACCTACAATGAGCAGTTCTTC.

The CDR3 nucleotides are TGTGCCAGCAGCCTGAGAGCGATGAACACTGAAGCTTTCTTT. The encoded protein is CASSLRAMNTEAFF. The chain has TRBV7-8 and TRBJ1-1; D ambiguous. Germline CDR1 reads SGHVS; CDR2 reads FQNEAQ. This CDR3 comprises 14 residues. The V end lost 5 bases, the J end lost 0 bases, and 10 bases lay between the germline ends.

CDR3 nucleotides: TGTGCCAGCTCACCACCGACCGGGACAGCCTACAATGAGCAGTTCTTC. Translated, it gives CASSPPTGTAYNEQFF. This chain connects TRBV18 to TRBJ2-1; 7 nucleotides line up with TRBD1. CDR1 is KGHSH and CDR2 is LQKENI in the germline V gene. The CDR3 sequence is 16 residues long. Trimming removed 0 bases from V and 2 bases from J; junction bases left unmatched: 4.

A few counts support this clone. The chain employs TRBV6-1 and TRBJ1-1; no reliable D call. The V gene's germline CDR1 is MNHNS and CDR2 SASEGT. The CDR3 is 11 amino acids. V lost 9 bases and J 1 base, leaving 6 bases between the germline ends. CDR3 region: CASKQNTEAFF. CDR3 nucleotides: TGTGCCAGTAAGCAGAACACTGAAGCTTTCTTT.

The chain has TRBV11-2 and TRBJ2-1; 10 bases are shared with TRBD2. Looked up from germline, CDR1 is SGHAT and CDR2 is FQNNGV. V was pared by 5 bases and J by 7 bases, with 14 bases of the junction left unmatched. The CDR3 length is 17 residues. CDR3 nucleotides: TGTGCCAGCAGCGGTACTAGCGGGACAAGTTTTATGAATGAGCAGTTCTTC. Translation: CASSGTSGTSFMNEQFF. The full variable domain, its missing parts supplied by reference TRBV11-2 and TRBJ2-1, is EAGVAQSPRYKIIEKRQSVAFWCNPISGHATLYWYQQILGQGPKLLIQFQNNGVVDDSQLPKDRFSAERLKGVDSTLKIQPAKLEDSAVYLCASSGTSGTSFMNEQFFGPGTRLTVL.

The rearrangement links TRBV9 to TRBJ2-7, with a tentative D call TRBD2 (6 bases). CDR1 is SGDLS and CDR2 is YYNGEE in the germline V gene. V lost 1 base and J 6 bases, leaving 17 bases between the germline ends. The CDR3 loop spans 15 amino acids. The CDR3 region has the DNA TGTGCCAGCAGCGTAAAGGCGGGAACGGGTATCGAGCAGTACTTC. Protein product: CASSVKAGTGIEQYF.

The CDR3 nucleotides read TGTGCCAGCTCACTGAGGCCGGTCCGGTACGAGCAGTACTTC. Encoded protein: CASSLRPVRYEQYF. The chain carries TRBV18 and TRBJ2-7, with D uncertain. Between the trimmed V and J ends, which lost 4 bases and 4 bases, there was a span of 14 bases. The CDR3 is 14 amino acids. Germline V CDR1 and CDR2: KGHSH, LQKENI.

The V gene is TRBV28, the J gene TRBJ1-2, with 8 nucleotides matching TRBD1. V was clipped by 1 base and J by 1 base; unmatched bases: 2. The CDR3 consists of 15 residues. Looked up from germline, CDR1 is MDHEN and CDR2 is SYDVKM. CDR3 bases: TGTGCCAGCAGTTTATCGACAGGGGTTAACTATGGCTACACCTTC. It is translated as CASSLSTGVNYGYTF.

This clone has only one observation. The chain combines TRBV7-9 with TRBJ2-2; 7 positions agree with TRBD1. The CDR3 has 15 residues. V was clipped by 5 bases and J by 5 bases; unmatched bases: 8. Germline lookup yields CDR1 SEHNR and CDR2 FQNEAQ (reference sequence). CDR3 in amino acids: CASSLLKGATGELFF. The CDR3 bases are TGTGCCAGCAGCCTTTTGAAGGGGGCGACCGGGGAGCTGTTTTTT.

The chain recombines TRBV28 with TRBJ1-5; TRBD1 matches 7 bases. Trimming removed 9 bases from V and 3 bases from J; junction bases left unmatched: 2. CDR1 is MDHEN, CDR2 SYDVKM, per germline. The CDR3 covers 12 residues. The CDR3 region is CASGTVNQPQHF. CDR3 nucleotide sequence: TGTGCCAGTGGGACAGTCAATCAGCCCCAGCATTTT.

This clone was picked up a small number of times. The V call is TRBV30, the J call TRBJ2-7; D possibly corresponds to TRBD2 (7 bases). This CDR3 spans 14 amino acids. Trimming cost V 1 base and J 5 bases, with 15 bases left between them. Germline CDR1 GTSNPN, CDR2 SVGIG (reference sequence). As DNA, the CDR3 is TGTGCCTGGAGTGGGGGGGGCGCGTTCAACGAGCAGTACTTC. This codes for CAWSGGGAFNEQYF.

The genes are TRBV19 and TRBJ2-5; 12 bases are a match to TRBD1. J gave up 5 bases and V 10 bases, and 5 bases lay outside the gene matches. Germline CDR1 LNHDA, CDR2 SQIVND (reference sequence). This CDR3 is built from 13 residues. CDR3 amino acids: CATGTGGFETQYF. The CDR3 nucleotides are TGTGCCACAGGGACAGGGGGCTTTGAGACCCAGTACTTC.

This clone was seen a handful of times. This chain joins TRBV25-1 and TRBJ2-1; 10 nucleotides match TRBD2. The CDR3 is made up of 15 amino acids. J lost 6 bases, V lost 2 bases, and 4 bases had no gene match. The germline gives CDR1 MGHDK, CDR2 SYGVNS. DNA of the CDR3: TGTGCCAGCAGTGAAACTAGCGGGAAAGGCAATGAGCAGTTCTTC. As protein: CASSETSGKGNEQFF.

DNA of the CDR3: TGCAGCGTTGCAACTAGCTACGAGCAGTACTTC. Its translation: CSVATSYEQYF. The rearrangement links TRBV29-1 to TRBJ2-7, with D possibly matching TRBD2 (5 bases). Trimming stripped 4 bases from V and 3 bases from J, with 7 bases between. From germline, CDR1 is SQVTM and CDR2 ANQGSEA. The CDR3 is 11 residues long.

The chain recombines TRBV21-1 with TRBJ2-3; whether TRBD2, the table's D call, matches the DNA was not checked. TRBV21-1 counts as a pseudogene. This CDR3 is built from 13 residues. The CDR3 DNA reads TGTGCCAGCAGCACAAACTACACAGATACGCAGTATTTT. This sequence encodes CASSTNYTDTQYF.

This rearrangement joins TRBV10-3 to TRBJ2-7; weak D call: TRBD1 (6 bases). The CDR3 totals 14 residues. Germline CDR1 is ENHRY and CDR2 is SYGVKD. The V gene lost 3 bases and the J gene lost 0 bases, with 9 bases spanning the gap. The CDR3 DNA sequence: TGTGCCATCAGTGAACGGACAGACTCCTACGAGCAGTACTTC. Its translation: CAISERTDSYEQYF.

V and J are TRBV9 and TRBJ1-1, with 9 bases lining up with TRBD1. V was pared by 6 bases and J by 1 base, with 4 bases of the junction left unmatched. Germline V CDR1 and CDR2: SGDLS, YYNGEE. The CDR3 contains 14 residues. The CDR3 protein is CASKGQGRNTEAFF. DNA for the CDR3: TGTGCCAGCAAAGGACAGGGGAGGAACACTGAAGCTTTCTTT.

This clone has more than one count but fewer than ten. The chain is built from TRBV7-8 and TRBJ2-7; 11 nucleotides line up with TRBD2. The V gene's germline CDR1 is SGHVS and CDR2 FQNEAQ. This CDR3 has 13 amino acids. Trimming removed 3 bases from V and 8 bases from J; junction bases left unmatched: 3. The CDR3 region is CASSLGLADQQYF. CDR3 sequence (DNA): TGTGCCAGCAGCTTGGGACTAGCGGACCAGCAGTACTTC.

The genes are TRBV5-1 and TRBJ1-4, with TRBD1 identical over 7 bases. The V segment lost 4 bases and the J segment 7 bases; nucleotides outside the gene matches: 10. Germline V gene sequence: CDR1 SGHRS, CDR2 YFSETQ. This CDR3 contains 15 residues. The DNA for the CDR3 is TGCGCCAGCAGCAGATGGACAGGATTGGGTGAAAAACTGTTTTTT. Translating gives CASSRWTGLGEKLFF.